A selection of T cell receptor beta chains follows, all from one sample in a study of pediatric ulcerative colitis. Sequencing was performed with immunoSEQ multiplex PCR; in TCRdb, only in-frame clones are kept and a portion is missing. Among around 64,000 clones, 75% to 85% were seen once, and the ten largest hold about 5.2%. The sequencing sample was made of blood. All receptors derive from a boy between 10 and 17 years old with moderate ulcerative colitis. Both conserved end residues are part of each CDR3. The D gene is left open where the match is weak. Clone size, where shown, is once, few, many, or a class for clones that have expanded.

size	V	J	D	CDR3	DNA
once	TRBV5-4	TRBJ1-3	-	CASTRPGDGNTIYF	TGTGCCAGCACCCGGCCGGGTGACGGAAACACCATATATTTT
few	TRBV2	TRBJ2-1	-	CASSEQWNEQFF	TGTGCCAGCAGTGAACAATGGAATGAGCAGTTCTTC
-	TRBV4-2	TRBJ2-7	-	CASSQQEGRGYEQYF	TGTGCCAGCAGCCAGCAAGAAGGCAGGGGTTACGAGCAGTACTTC
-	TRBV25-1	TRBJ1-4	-	CASSEFLGGTEKLFF	TGTGCCAGCAGTGAATTCTTAGGGGGTACGGAAAAACTGTTTTTT
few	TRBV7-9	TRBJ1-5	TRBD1	CASSWGQGEQPQHF	TGTGCCAGCAGCTGGGGACAGGGAGAACAGCCCCAGCATTTT
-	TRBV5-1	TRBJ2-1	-	CASSLVRSSGDNEQFF	TGCGCCAGCAGCTTGGTGAGATCGAGCGGCGACAATGAGCAGTTCTTC
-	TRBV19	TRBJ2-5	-	CASSTPRPDFQETQYF	TGTGCCAGTAGTACCCCCAGGCCAGATTTTCAAGAGACCCAGTACTTC
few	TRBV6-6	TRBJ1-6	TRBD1	CASSYLGQGGSPLHF	TGTGCCAGCAGTTACTTGGGACAGGGAGGTTCACCCCTCCACTTT
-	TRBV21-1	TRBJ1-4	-	CASSSGVREKLFF	TGTGCCAGCAGCTCAGGGGTACGGGAAAAACTGTTTTTT
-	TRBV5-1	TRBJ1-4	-	CASSLGQATNEKLFF	TGCGCCAGCAGCTTGGGGCAGGCAACTAATGAAAAACTGTTTTTT
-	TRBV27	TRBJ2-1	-	CASSLGGPFLSWEQFF	TGTGCCAGCAGTTTAGGAGGGCCCTTTTTGTCCTGGGAGCAGTTCTTC
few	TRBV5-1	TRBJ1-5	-	CASSLRGNQPQHF	TGCGCCAGCAGCTTGAGGGGCAATCAGCCCCAGCATTTT
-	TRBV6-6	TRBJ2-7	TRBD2	CASSSLAGGLYEQYF	TGTGCCAGCAGCTCGCTAGCGGGAGGGCTCTACGAGCAGTACTTC
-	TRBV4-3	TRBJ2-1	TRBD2	CASSQVLAVNNEQFF	TGCGCCAGCAGCCAAGTCCTAGCGGTTAACAATGAGCAGTTCTTC
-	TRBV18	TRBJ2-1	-	CASSSPQVSSYNEQFF	TGTGCCAGCTCATCCCCTCAGGTGAGCTCCTACAATGAGCAGTTCTTC
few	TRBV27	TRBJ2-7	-	CASSSFSLSASSYEQYF	TGTGCCAGCAGCTCTTTTTCGCTAAGCGCAAGCTCCTACGAGCAGTACTTC
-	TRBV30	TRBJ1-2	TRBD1	CAWRGQGNRRAYGYTF	TGTGCCTGGAGGGGACAGGGGAACCGCCGGGCTTATGGCTACACCTTC
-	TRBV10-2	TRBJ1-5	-	CASTVGSPSNQPQHF	TGCGCCAGCACCGTGGGCAGTCCTAGCAATCAGCCCCAGCATTTT
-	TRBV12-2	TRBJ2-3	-	CASRPTPSGSHSCSTDTQYF	TGTGCAAGTCGCCCAACGCCAAGCGGGAGTCACTCTTGTAGCACAGATACGCAGTATTTT
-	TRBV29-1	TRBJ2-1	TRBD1	CSVEDRREGNEQFF	TGCAGCGTTGAGGACAGGCGAGAGGGCAATGAGCAGTTCTTC
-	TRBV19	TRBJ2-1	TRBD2	CASSRTGAGLAGGNEQFF	TGTGCCAGTAGTAGGACAGGGGCGGGACTAGCGGGTGGCAATGAGCAGTTCTTC
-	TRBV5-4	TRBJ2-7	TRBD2	CASSPPGISGSRSYEQYF	TGTGCCAGCAGCCCCCCGGGAATTAGCGGGAGTCGATCCTACGAGCAGTACTTC
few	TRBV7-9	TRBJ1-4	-	CASTTGLKLFF	TGTGCCAGCACCACAGGACTAAAACTGTTTTTT
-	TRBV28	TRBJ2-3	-	CASREPGHNTDTQYF	TGTGCCAGCAGGGAACCGGGACATAACACAGATACGCAGTATTTT
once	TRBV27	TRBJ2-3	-	CASSFLPLGTDTQYF	TGTGCCAGCAGTTTCCTCCCGCTAGGCACAGATACGCAGTATTTT
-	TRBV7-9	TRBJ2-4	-	CASSLGGAKNIQYF	TGTGCCAGCAGCTTAGGAGGGGCCAAAAACATTCAGTACTTC
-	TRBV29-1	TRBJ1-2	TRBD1	CSVETQGDGYTF	TGCAGCGTTGAAACGCAGGGGGATGGTTACACCTTC
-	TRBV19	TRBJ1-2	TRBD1	CASSVVGAQGASYTF	TGTGCCAGTAGTGTGGTCGGTGCCCAGGGGGCTAGCTACACCTTC
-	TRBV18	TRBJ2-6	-	CASSPTGRYSGANVLTF	TGTGCCAGCTCACCGACAGGAAGGTACTCTGGGGCCAACGTCCTGACTTTC
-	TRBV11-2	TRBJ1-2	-	CASSLAGWGLYGYTF	TGTGCCAGCAGCTTAGCCGGGTGGGGCCTATATGGCTACACCTTC
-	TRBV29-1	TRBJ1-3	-	CSVESFGADPSGNTIYF	TGCAGCGTTGAAAGTTTCGGGGCCGACCCCTCTGGAAACACCATATATTTT
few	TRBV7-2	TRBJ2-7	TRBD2	CASSLAGLASYEQYF	TGTGCCAGCAGCTTAGCGGGACTAGCGAGCTACGAGCAGTACTTC
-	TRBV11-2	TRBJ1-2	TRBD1	CASSLVRGRQGVGGYTF	TGTGCCAGCAGCTTAGTTCGAGGTCGGCAGGGGGTCGGCGGCTACACCTTC
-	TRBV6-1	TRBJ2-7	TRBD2	CASSEARGLGQGYYEQYF	TGTGCCAGCAGTGAAGCGCGAGGACTAGGACAAGGCTACTACGAGCAGTACTTC
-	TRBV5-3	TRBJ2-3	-	CARSPLRTQYF	TGTGCCAGAAGCCCCCTCCGTACGCAGTATTTT
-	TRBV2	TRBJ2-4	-	CASSDLQMGAKNIQYF	TGTGCCAGCAGTGACCTACAGATGGGGGCCAAAAACATTCAGTACTTC
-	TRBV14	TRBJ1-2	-	CASSQDLLTGRGRREF	TGTGCCAGCAGCCAAGACCTTTTAACAGGGCGAGGGAGGAGAGAATTC
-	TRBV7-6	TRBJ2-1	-	CASSLLWRELTDNEQFF	TGTGCCAGCAGCTTACTGTGGCGGGAACTAACCGACAATGAGCAGTTCTTC
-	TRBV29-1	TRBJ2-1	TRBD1	CSVDGTGNPHEQFF	TGCAGCGTGGACGGGACAGGGAACCCCCATGAGCAGTTCTTC
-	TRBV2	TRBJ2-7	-	CASSEVTTAAVKQYF	TGTGCCAGCAGTGAAGTAACCACGGCGGCGGTTAAGCAGTACTTC
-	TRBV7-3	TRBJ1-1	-	CASSPSGLNTEAFF	TGTGCCAGCAGCCCGTCGGGACTGAACACTGAAGCTTTCTTT
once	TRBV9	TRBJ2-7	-	CASSVDLAQEQYF	TGTGCCAGCAGCGTAGATCTAGCTCAGGAGCAGTACTTC
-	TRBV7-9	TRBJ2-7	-	CASSLLATSYEQYF	TGTGCCAGCAGCTTATTAGCTACGTCCTACGAGCAGTACTTC
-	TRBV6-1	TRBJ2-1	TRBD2	CASNLAGGSPNEQFF	TGTGCCAGCAATTTAGCGGGGGGGTCCCCCAATGAGCAGTTCTTC
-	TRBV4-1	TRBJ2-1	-	CASSQGPALRYLFF	TGCGCCAGCAGCCAAGGTCCAGCACTCCGTTATTTGTTCTTC